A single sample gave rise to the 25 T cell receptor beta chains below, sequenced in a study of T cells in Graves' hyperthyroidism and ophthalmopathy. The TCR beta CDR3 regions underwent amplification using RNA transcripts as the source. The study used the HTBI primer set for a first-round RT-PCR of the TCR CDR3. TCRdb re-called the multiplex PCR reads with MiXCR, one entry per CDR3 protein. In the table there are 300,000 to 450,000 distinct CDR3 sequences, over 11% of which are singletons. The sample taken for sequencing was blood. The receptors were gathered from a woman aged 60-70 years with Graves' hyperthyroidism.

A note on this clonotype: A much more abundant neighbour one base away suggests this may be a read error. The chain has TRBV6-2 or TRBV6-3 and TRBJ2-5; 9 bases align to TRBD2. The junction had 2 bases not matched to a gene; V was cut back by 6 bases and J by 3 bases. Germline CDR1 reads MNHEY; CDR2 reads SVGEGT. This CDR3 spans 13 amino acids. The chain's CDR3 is CASRTSGKETQYF. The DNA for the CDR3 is TGTGCCAGCAGGACTAGCGGCAAAGAGACCCAGTACTTC.

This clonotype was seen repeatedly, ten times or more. CDR3 DNA sequence: TGTGCCAGCAGTCCGTACAGGGCAACTGAAGCTTTCTTT. It yields the protein CASSPYRATEAFF. The rearrangement uses TRBV27 and TRBJ1-1; D may be TRBD1 (6 bases). The V end was cut by 5 bases, the J end by 5 bases, with 12 bases between. The CDR3 extends over 13 amino acids. Germline CDR1 is MNHEY and CDR2 is SMNVEV (reference sequence).

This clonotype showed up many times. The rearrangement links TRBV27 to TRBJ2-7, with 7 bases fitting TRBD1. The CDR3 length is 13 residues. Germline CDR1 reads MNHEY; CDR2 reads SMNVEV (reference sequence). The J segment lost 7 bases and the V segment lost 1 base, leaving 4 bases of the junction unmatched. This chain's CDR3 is CASSLYRGGEQYF. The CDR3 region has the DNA TGTGCCAGCAGTTTATACAGGGGCGGAGAGCAGTACTTC.

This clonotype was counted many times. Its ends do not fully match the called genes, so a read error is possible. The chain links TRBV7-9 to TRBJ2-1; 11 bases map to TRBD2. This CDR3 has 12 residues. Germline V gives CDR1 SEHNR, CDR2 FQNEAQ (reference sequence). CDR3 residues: CASRLAGGEQFF. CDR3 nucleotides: TGTGCCAGCAGGTTAGCGGGAGGGGAGCAGTTCTTC.

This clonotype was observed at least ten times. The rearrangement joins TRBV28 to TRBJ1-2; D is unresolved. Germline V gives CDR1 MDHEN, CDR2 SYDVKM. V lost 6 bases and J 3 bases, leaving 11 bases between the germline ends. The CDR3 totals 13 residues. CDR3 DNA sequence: TGTGCCAGCAGCTCCCCCCACGACTATGGCTACACCTTC. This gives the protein CASSSPHDYGYTF.

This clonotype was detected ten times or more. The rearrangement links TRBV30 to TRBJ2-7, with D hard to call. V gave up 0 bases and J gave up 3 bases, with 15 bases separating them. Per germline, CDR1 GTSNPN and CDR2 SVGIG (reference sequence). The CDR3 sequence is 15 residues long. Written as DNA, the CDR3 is TGTGCCTGGAGTGTAGGCGGACGCTCCGTCTACGAGCAGTACTTC. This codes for CAWSVGGRSVYEQYF.

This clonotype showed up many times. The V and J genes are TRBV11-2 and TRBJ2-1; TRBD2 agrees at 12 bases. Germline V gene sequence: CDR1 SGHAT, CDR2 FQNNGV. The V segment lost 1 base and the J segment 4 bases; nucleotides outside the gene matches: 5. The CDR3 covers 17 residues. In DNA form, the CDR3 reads TGTGCCAGCAGCTTAGGCACTAGCGGGAGGACTTACAATGAGCAGTTCTTC. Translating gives CASSLGTSGRTYNEQFF.

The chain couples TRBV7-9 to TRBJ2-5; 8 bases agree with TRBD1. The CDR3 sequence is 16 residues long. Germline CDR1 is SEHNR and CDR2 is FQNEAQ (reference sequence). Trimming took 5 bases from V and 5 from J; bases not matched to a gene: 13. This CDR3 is CASSGYRGSVGETQYF. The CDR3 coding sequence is TGTGCCAGCAGCGGATACAGGGGGAGTGTCGGGGAGACCCAGTACTTC.

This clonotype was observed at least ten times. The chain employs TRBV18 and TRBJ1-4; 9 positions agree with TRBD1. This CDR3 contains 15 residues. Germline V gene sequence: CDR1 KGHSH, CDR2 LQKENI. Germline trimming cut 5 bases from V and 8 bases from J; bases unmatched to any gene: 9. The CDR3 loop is CASSTSGQGGEKLFF. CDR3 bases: TGTGCCAGCTCAACGTCGGGACAGGGAGGCGAAAAACTGTTTTTT. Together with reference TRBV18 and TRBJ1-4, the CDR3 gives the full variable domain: NAGVMQNPRHLVRRRGQEARLRCSPMKGHSHVYWYRQLPEEGLKFMVYLQKENIIDESGMPKERFSAEFPKEGPSILRIQQVVRGDSAAYFCASSTSGQGGEKLFFGSGTQLSVL.

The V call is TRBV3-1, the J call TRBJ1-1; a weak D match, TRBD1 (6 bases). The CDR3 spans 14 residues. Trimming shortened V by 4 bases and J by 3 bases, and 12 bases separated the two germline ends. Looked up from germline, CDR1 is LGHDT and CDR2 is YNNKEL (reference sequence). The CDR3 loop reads CASSPSTGDTEAFF. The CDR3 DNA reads TGTGCCAGCAGCCCGTCGACAGGAGACACTGAAGCTTTCTTT.

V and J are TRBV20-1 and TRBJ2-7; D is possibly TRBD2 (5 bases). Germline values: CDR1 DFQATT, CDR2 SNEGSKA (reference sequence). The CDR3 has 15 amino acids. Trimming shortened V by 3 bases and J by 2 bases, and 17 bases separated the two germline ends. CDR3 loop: CSASPVDGDPYEQYF. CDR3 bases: TGCAGTGCTAGCCCCGTGGACGGGGATCCCTACGAGCAGTACTTC.

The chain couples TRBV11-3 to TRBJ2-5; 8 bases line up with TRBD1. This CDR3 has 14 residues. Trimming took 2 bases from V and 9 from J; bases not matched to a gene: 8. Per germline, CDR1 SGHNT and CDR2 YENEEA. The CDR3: CASSLQARGPAQYF. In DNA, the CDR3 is TGTGCCAGCAGCTTACAGGCCAGGGGGCCGGCCCAGTACTTC.

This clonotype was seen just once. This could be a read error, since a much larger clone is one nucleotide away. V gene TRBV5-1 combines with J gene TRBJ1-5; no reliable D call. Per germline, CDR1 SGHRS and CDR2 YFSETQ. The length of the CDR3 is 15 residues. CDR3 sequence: CAGSPEGNSNQPQHF. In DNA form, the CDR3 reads TGCGCCGGCAGTCCGGAGGGTAATAGCAATCAGCCCCAGCATTTT. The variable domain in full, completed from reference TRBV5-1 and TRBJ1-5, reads KAGVTQTPRYLIKTRGQQVTLSCSPISGHRSVSWYQQTPGQGLQFLFEYFSETQRNKGNFPGRFSGRQFSNSRSEMNVSTLELGDSALYLCAGSPEGNSNQPQHFGDGTRLSIL.

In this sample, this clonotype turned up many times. In DNA form, the CDR3 reads TGTGCCATCAGTGAGTCACCATCACCCCCCTACGAGCAGTACTTC. It is translated as CAISESPSPPYEQYF. The chain couples TRBV10-3 to TRBJ2-7; no clear D gene. CDR1 and CDR2 (germline): ENHRY, SYGVKD. The CDR3 totals 15 residues. Trimming took off 0 bases at V and 2 bases at J, with 11 bases between the two ends.

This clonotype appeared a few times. The CDR3 region is CASSLDMRSNQPQHF. DNA for the CDR3: TGTGCCAGCAGCTTAGATATGAGGAGCAATCAGCCCCAGCATTTT. The chain carries TRBV11-2 and TRBJ1-5; D is undetermined. There are 15 residues in the CDR3. CDR1 and CDR2 (germline): SGHAT, FQNNGV. Trimming stripped 0 bases from V and 1 base from J, with 7 bases between.

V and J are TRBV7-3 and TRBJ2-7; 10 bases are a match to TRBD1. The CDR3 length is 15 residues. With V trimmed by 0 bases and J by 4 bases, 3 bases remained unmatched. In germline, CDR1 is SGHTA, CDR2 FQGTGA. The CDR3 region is CASSLTGTGDYEQYF. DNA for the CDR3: TGTGCCAGCAGCTTAACAGGGACAGGGGATTACGAGCAGTACTTC.

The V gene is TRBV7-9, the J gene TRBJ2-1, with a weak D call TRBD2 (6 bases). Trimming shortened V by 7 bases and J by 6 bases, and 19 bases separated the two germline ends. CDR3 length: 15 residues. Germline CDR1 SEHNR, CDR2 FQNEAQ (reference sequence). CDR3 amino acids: CASISTRGMPNEQFF. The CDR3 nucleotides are TGTGCCAGCATCTCCACCCGGGGGATGCCCAATGAGCAGTTCTTC.

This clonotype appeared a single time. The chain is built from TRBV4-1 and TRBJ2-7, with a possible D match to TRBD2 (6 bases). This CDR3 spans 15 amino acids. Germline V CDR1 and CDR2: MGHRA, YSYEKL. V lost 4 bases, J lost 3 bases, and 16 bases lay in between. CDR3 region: CASSRGSGGNYEQYF. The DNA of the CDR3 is TGCGCCAGCAGCCGAGGGTCAGGAGGGAACTACGAGCAGTACTTC.

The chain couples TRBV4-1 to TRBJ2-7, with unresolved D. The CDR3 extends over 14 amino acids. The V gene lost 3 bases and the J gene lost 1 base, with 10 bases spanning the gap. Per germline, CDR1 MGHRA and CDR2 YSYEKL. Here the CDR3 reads CASSQPVQSYEQYF. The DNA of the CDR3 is TGCGCCAGCAGCCAGCCTGTGCAGTCCTACGAGCAGTACTTC.

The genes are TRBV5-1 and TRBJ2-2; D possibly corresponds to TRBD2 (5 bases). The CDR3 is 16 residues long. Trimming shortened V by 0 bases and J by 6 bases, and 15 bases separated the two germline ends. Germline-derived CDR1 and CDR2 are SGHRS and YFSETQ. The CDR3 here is CASSLGPPLGAGELFF. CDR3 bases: TGCGCCAGCAGCTTGGGGCCTCCCCTCGGGGCCGGGGAGCTGTTTTTT.

CDR3 nucleotides: TGTGCCAGCACCTCAAGGGTGATCACAGATACGCAGTATTTT. Residues: CASTSRVITDTQYF. The chain uses TRBV13 and TRBJ2-3; D gene ambiguous. Germline CDR1 PRHDT, CDR2 FYEKMQ (reference sequence). The CDR3 totals 14 residues. Trimming took 7 bases from V and 2 from J, leaving 13 bases between them.

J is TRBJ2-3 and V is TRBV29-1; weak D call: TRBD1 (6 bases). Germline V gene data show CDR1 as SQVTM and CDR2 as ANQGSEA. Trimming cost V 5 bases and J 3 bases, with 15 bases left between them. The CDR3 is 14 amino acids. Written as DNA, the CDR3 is TGCAGCGTTCTGAGGGGGTCGGGAACAGATACGCAGTATTTT. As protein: CSVLRGSGTDTQYF.

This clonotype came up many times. The CDR3, as DNA: TGCGCCAGCGGCCTAGAACGGGGGAACACCGGGGAGCTGTTTTTT. Protein product: CASGLERGNTGELFF. The chain carries TRBV5-1 and TRBJ2-2; weak D call: TRBD2 (5 bases). Trimming stripped 7 bases from V and 1 base from J, with 14 bases between. This CDR3 contains 15 residues. The germline V gene has CDR1 SGHRS and CDR2 YFSETQ.

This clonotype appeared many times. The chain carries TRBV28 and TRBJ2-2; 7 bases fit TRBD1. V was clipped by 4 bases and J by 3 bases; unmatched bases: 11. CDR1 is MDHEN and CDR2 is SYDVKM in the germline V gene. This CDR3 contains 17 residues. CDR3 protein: CASSSGQPSRDTGELFF. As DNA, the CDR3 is TGTGCCAGCAGTTCGGGACAGCCGAGTCGGGACACCGGGGAGCTGTTTTTT. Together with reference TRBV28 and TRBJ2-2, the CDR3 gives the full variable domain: DVKVTQSSRYLVKRTGEKVFLECVQDMDHENMFWYRQDPGLGLRLIYFSYDVKMKEKGDIPEGYSVSREKKERFSLILESASTNQTSMYLCASSSGQPSRDTGELFFGEGSRLTVL.

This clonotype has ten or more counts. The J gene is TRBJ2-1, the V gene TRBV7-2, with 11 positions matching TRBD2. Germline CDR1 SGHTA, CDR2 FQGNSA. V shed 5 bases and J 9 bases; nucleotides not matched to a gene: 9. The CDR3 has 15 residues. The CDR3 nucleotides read TGTGCCAGCAGCCCTCCGGGACTAGCGGATATTGAGCAGTTCTTC. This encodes CASSPPGLADIEQFF.